Listed below are T cell receptor beta chains from one sample, sequenced in a study of blood T cell repertoires in COVID-19. Profiled with immunoSEQ multiplex PCR; TCRdb holds only in-frame clones, not every one. This table has about 220,000 clones, 84% appearing once. Sequencing input: PBMCs or T cells enriched from blood (not recorded which). These receptors were collected from a woman in her forties who had recovered from COVID-19. The CDR3 runs from the conserved cysteine through the conserved F or W. A D gene is named only where the DNA matches it firmly. Clone size is given for some rows only: seen once, a few or many times, or a class if the clone is expanded.

CDR3aa	CDR3nt	len	j_gene	d_gene	abundance	v_gene
CAWSGQGAAGYTF	TGTGCCTGGAGTGGGCAGGGGGCGGCCGGCTACACCTTC	13	TRBJ1-2	TRBD1	NA	TRBV30
CASTGGKPQVSFF	TGTGCCAGCACCGGCGGTAAACCCCAAGTTTCTTTCTTT	13	TRBJ1-1	NA	NA	TRBV2
CASSYRLDIGNTEAFF	TGTGCCAGCAGTTATCGACTAGATATTGGGAACACTGAAGCTTTCTTT	16	TRBJ1-1	NA	NA	TRBV6-2/TRBV6-3
CARPTGGFLNTIYF	TGTGCCAGACCGACAGGGGGCTTTTTAAACACCATATATTTT	14	TRBJ1-3	TRBD1	NA	TRBV19
CAGAGGVGQPQHF	TGTGCCGGAGCAGGGGGCGTTGGTCAGCCCCAGCATTTT	13	TRBJ1-5	TRBD1	NA	TRBV19
CATSDLPGLGFNEQFF	TGTGCCACCAGTGATCTACCGGGACTAGGTTTCAATGAGCAGTTCTTC	16	TRBJ2-1	TRBD2	once	TRBV24-1
CATSDWESGGGSYNEQFF	TGTGCCACCAGTGATTGGGAGAGTGGGGGGGGGTCCTACAATGAGCAGTTCTTC	18	TRBJ2-1	TRBD2	NA	TRBV24-1
CASGGRVRPGELFF	TGTGCCAGCGGTGGGCGGGTCCGCCCCGGGGAGCTGTTTTTT	14	TRBJ2-2	NA	NA	TRBV11-1
CASDLAGDPETQYF	TGCGCCAGCGATTTGGCGGGAGACCCAGAGACCCAGTACTTC	14	TRBJ2-5	TRBD2	NA	TRBV10-2
CASSAAQGAGGTGELFF	TGTGCCAGCAGCGCCGCCCAGGGGGCAGGAGGGACCGGGGAGCTGTTTTTT	17	TRBJ2-2	TRBD1	NA	TRBV9
CASSLGHSNQPQHF	TGTGCCAGCAGCTTGGGACATAGCAATCAGCCCCAGCATTTT	14	TRBJ1-5	NA	NA	TRBV5-6
CASSLQRGRLATEAFF	TGTGCCAGCAGCTTACAAAGGGGCAGGTTAGCCACTGAAGCTTTCTTT	16	TRBJ1-1	NA	NA	TRBV7-3
CASSLTGVPAENTEAFF	TGCGCCAGCAGCCTTACAGGGGTCCCTGCTGAGAACACTGAAGCTTTCTTT	17	TRBJ1-1	TRBD1	NA	TRBV4-1
CASSPLGGAGYTF	TGTGCCAGCTCACCACTAGGGGGGGCTGGCTACACCTTC	13	TRBJ1-2	NA	NA	TRBV18
CASSSSRKLDTGELFF	TGTGCCAGCAGTTCTAGCCGGAAGTTGGACACCGGGGAGCTGTTTTTT	16	TRBJ2-2	NA	few	TRBV7-8
CSARMGLPQFF	TGCAGTGCTAGAATGGGGCTGCCGCAGTTCTTC	11	TRBJ2-1	NA	NA	TRBV20-1
CASSIRQPPEQYF	TGTGCCAGCAGTATAAGACAGCCCCCCGAGCAGTACTTC	13	TRBJ2-7	NA	NA	TRBV28
CASSMETGNGYTF	TGTGCCAGCAGCATGGAGACAGGGAATGGCTACACCTTC	13	TRBJ1-2	TRBD1	once	TRBV5-4
CASRYNTNEQFF	TGTGCCAGCAGGTACAATACCAATGAGCAGTTCTTC	12	TRBJ2-1	NA	once	TRBV28
CASSRASGRGGTDTQYF	TGTGCCAGCAGTCGGGCCAGCGGGAGGGGAGGGACAGATACGCAGTATTTT	17	TRBJ2-3	TRBD2	NA	TRBV27
CASSFAGTGGRDYGYTF	TGTGCCAGCAGCTTTGCCGGGACAGGGGGCCGGGATTATGGCTACACCTTC	17	TRBJ1-2	TRBD1	NA	TRBV7-2
CASSQIRSNYGYTF	TGCGCCAGCAGCCAAATCCGGAGTAACTATGGCTACACCTTC	14	TRBJ1-2	NA	NA	TRBV4-1
CASSYVSTTYNEQFF	TGCGCCAGCAGCTATGTTAGCACCACCTACAATGAGCAGTTCTTC	15	TRBJ2-1	NA	NA	TRBV5-1
CATSMRTGDGYTF	TGTGCCACCAGTATGAGGACAGGGGACGGCTACACCTTC	13	TRBJ1-2	TRBD1	NA	TRBV24-1
CASSSITGELFF	TGTGCCAGCAGTTCTATCACCGGGGAGCTGTTTTTT	12	TRBJ2-2	NA	NA	TRBV7-3
CSVEDLRAYNEQFF	TGCAGCGTTGAAGATCTCCGAGCCTACAATGAGCAGTTCTTC	14	TRBJ2-1	NA	NA	TRBV29-1
CASSLDVRGETQYF	TGCGCCAGCAGCTTGGATGTTAGGGGGGAGACCCAGTACTTC	14	TRBJ2-5	NA	once	TRBV5-1
CASSKLSILNTEAFF	TGTGCCAGCAGCAAATTGAGTATTTTGAACACTGAAGCTTTCTTT	15	TRBJ1-1	NA	NA	TRBV21-1
CASGLSLFYGTEAFF	TGTGCTAGTGGTTTGAGCCTATTCTACGGCACTGAAGCTTTCTTT	15	TRBJ1-1	NA	few	TRBV12-5
CASSSRLGYNEQFF	TGTGCCAGCAGTAGCCGACTAGGCTACAATGAGCAGTTCTTC	14	TRBJ2-1	NA	NA	TRBV27
CASSLQISDRGPTEAFF	TGTGCCAGCAGCCTCCAAATCTCAGACAGGGGGCCGACTGAAGCTTTCTTT	17	TRBJ1-1	TRBD1	once	TRBV14
CASSIDGSPGTQYF	TGTGCCAGTAGTATAGACGGGAGTCCGGGTACGCAGTATTTT	14	TRBJ2-3	NA	NA	TRBV19
CASSVGQGVGQPQHF	TGTGCCAGCAGCGTCGGACAGGGGGTAGGTCAGCCCCAGCATTTT	15	TRBJ1-5	TRBD1	NA	TRBV9
CASSSRLAGDTGELFF	TGTGCCAGCAGCTCCCGACTAGCGGGAGACACCGGGGAGCTGTTTTTT	16	TRBJ2-2	TRBD2	NA	TRBV3-1/TRBV3-2
CASGGTGYNYGYTF	TGTGCCAGCGGGGGGACAGGGTACAACTATGGCTACACCTTC	14	TRBJ1-2	TRBD1	NA	TRBV28
CASSQQGQGGGNTIYF	TGCGCCAGCAGCCAACAAGGACAGGGAGGTGGAAACACCATATATTTT	16	TRBJ1-3	TRBD1	NA	TRBV5-1
CASSFSAGRKETQYF	TGTGCCAGCAGTTTCAGTGCAGGTCGTAAGGAGACCCAGTACTTC	15	TRBJ2-5	NA	once	TRBV27
CASSLVINTDTQYF	TGTGCCAGCAGCTTAGTCATCAACACAGATACGCAGTATTTT	14	TRBJ2-3	NA	once	TRBV13
CASSRLGTGGSYEQYF	TGTGCCAGCAGCCGACTCGGGACAGGAGGGAGCTACGAGCAGTACTTC	16	TRBJ2-7	TRBD1	NA	TRBV7-9
CASSSRLAGADTQYF	TGTGCCAGCAGCTCCCGGTTAGCGGGAGCAGATACGCAGTATTTT	15	TRBJ2-3	TRBD2	NA	TRBV7-2
CAINSGADTQYF	TGTGCCATCAATTCAGGGGCGGATACGCAGTATTTT	12	TRBJ2-3	NA	NA	TRBV10-3
CSVAPGGLYEQYF	TGCAGCGTTGCCCCTGGCGGCTTATACGAGCAGTACTTC	13	TRBJ2-7	NA	NA	TRBV29-1